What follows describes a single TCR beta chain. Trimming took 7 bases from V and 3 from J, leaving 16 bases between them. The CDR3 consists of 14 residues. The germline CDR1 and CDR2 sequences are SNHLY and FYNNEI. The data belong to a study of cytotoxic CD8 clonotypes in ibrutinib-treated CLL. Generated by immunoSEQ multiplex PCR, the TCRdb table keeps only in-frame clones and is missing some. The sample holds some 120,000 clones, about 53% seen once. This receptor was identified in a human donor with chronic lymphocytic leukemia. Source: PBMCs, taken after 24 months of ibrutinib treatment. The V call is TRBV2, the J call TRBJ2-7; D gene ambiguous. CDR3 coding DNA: TGTGCCAGCACAACTGACTGGCCTCTCTACGAGCAGTACTTC. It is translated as CASTTDWPLYEQYF.